These T cell receptor beta chains were read from a single sample in a study of T cell changes during pregnancy in multiple sclerosis. This table comes from immunoSEQ multiplex PCR, and its TCRdb copy is limited to in-frame clones, with some not included. This table holds roughly 48,000 clones, 85% to 95% found once. This specimen was CD4+ T cells from peripheral blood mononuclear cells, taken in the second trimester of pregnancy. The receptor set was obtained from a female donor in good health, enrolled as a control in a pregnancy study. Both conserved end residues are part of each CDR3. D genes are given only for firm matches. Only part of the rows carry a size: once, few, many, or a class if the clone is expanded.

TRBV5-4	TRBJ1-4	-	TRBD1	TGTGCCAGCAGCCTGGACAGGGGGGGTGAAAAACTGTTTTTT	CASSLDRGGEKLFF
TRBV11-2	TRBJ2-7	-	TRBD1	TGTGCCAGCAGCTTAACCATAACCTGGGACAGGAGCTACGAGCAGTACTTC	CASSLTITWDRSYEQYF
TRBV5-1	TRBJ1-2	-	TRBD1	TGCGCCAGCAGCCCGGACAGGGGTTTTAGGTATGGCTACACCTTC	CASSPDRGFRYGYTF
TRBV6-6	TRBJ2-3	-	-	TGTGCCAGCAGTTACTCGGGGGCTGCGGATACGCAGTATTTT	CASSYSGAADTQYF
TRBV28	TRBJ2-1	once	TRBD2	TGTGCCAGCAGTTCAGGACTAGCGGGGCCCGTGGAGCAGTTCTTC	CASSSGLAGPVEQFF
TRBV27	TRBJ2-1	-	TRBD1	TGTGCCAGCAGTTCGGGACAGGGGGCGCGGAATGAGCAGTTCTTC	CASSSGQGARNEQFF
TRBV4-1	TRBJ2-7	-	-	TGCGCCAGCAGCCAACACGGACTCTCCTACGAGCAGTACTTC	CASSQHGLSYEQYF
TRBV7-2	TRBJ2-5	-	TRBD1	TGTGCCAGCAGCCAACCGGGACAGTTAAAAGGGACCCAGTACTTC	CASSQPGQLKGTQYF
TRBV2	TRBJ2-1	-	TRBD2	TGTGCCAGCATATTGGGGGAGGGCGGTGAGCAGTTCTTC	CASILGEGGEQFF
TRBV28	TRBJ2-3	-	-	TGTGCCAGCAGTTTAGCGGGGGCTAGCACAGATACGCAGTATTTT	CASSLAGASTDTQYF
TRBV18	TRBJ1-4	-	TRBD1	TGTGCCAGCTCTCCACGTACGGGACAGGGGCACACTAATGAAAAACTGTTTTTT	CASSPRTGQGHTNEKLFF
TRBV21-1	TRBJ2-3	-	-	TGTGCCAGCAGCAAAGAGGGACTAGCGAATACGCAGTATTTT	CASSKEGLANTQYF
TRBV5-1	TRBJ2-7	few	-	TGCGCCAGCAGCTTGGACTCCCCCAAGATGTCCTACGAGCAGTACTTC	CASSLDSPKMSYEQYF
TRBV2	TRBJ2-2	-	-	TGTGCCAGCATTCTCTCCCCCGGGGAGCTGTTTTTT	CASILSPGELFF
TRBV28	TRBJ1-6	-	-	TGTGCCAGCAGACTAAGGACAGCTGCTAGCTCCTATAATTCACCCCTCCACTTT	CASRLRTAASSYNSPLHF
TRBV18	TRBJ2-3	-	-	TGTGCCAGCTCACCACCTCGAGACGGGGGCACAGATACGCAGTATTTT	CASSPPRDGGTDTQYF
TRBV11-3	TRBJ2-7	-	TRBD2	TGTGCCAGGGCTAGCGGGAGCGTCTACGAGCAGTACTTC	CARASGSVYEQYF
TRBV21-1	TRBJ1-1	-	-	TGTGCCAGCAGCAAAGACCCGGTAATGAACACTGAAGCTTTCTTT	CASSKDPVMNTEAFF
TRBV4-2	TRBJ1-5	-	-	TGTGCCAGCAGCCAGTCAGGAGGGGCGAGGCCCCAGCATTTT	CASSQSGGARPQHF
TRBV7-6	TRBJ2-5	-	TRBD2	TGTGCCAGCAGCTTAGAGGTCGCGGGGGGACAAGAGACCCAGTACTTC	CASSLEVAGGQETQYF
TRBV6-1	TRBJ1-6	-	TRBD1	TGTGCCAGCAGTGAAGAACCGGGACAGGGTATAAGCTCCTATAATTCACCCCTCCACTTT	CASSEEPGQGISSYNSPLHF
TRBV5-1	TRBJ2-1	-	TRBD1	TGCGCCAGCAGCTTGGTGGGGACAGGGGTCTATGAGCAGTTCTTC	CASSLVGTGVYEQFF
TRBV2	TRBJ2-3	-	-	TGTGCCAGCAGTGAACCTAACACAGATACGCAGTATTTT	CASSEPNTDTQYF
TRBV6-1	TRBJ1-6	-	TRBD1	TGTGCCAGCAGTGGACAGGGGACCAATTCACCCCTCCACTTT	CASSGQGTNSPLHF
TRBV6-5	TRBJ2-5	-	-	TGTGCCAGCAGTTCGTTTTCGACAGGTCATAGGGAGACCCAGTACTTC	CASSSFSTGHRETQYF
TRBV7-2	TRBJ1-1	once	-	TGTGCCAGCAGCTTAGGGGGGGACACTGAAGCTTTCTTT	CASSLGGDTEAFF
TRBV7-9	TRBJ1-4	once	-	TGTGCCAGCAGCGTCAGTGAAAAACTGTTTTTT	CASSVSEKLFF
TRBV7-2	TRBJ1-2	-	TRBD1	TGTGCCAGCAGCTTATCCCAGGGGGCAAGATACGGCTACACCTTC	CASSLSQGARYGYTF
TRBV27	TRBJ2-7	-	-	TGTGCCAGCAGTTATATAGACAGATCCCATTACGAGCAGTACTTC	CASSYIDRSHYEQYF
TRBV19	TRBJ2-3	-	TRBD2	TGTGCCAGTAGTATGAGGGCGGGGGGGCCAGATACGCAGTATTTT	CASSMRAGGPDTQYF